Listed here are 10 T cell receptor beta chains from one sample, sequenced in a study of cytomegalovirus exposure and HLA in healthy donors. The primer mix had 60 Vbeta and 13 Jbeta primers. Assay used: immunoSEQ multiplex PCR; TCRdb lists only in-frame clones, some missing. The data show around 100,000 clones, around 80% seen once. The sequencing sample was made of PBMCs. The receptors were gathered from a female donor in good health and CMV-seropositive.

CDR3 DNA sequence: TGTGCCAGCACCCCGGGGGTTCCTAATGAAAAACTGTTTTTT. This gives the protein CASTPGVPNEKLFF. The chain combines TRBV7-2 with TRBJ1-4; D perhaps matches TRBD1 (5 bases). Deletions cut 7 bases from V and 3 bases from J, with 12 bases between. Germline V gene data show CDR1 as SGHTA and CDR2 as FQGNSA. CDR3 length: 14 amino acids.

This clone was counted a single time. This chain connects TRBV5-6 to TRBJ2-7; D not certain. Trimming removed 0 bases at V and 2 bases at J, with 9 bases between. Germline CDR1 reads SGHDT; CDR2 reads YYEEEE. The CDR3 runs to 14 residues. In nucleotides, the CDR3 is TGTGCCAGCAGCTTGGGCCTTCCAGCCTACGAGCAGTACTTC. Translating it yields CASSLGLPAYEQYF.

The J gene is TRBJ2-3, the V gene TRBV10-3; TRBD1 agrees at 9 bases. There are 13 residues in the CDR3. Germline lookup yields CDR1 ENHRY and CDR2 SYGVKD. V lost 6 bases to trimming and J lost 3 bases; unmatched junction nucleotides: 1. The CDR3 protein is CAISGTGTDTQYF. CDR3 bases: TGTGCCATCAGCGGGACAGGGACAGATACGCAGTATTTT.

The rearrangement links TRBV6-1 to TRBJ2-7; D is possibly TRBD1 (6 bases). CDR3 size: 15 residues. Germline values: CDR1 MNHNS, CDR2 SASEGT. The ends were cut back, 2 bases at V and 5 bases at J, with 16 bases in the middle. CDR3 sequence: CASSELPGQTHEQYF. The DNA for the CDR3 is TGTGCCAGCAGTGAACTGCCGGGACAAACCCACGAGCAGTACTTC.

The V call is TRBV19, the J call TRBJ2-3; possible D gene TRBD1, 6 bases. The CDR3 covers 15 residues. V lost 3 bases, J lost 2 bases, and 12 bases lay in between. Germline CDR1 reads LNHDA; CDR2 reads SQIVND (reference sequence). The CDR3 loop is CASSMWQGNTDTQYF. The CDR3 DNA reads TGTGCCAGTAGTATGTGGCAGGGGAACACAGATACGCAGTATTTT.

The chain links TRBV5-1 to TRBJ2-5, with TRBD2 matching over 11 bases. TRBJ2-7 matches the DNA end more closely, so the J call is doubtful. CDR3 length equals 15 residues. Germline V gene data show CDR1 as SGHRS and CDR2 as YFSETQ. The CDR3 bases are TGCGCCAGCAGCTCAGAACTAGCGGGGGCCTACGAGCAGTACTTC. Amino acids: CASSSELAGAYEQYF.

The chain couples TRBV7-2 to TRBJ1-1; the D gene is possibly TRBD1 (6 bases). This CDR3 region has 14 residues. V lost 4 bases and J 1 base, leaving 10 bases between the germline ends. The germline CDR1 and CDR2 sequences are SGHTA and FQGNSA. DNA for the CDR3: TGTGCCAGCAGCTCAGGGGCTGCGAACACTGAAGCTTTCTTT. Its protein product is CASSSGAANTEAFF. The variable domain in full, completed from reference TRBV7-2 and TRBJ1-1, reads GAGVSQSPSNKVTEKGKDVELRCDPISGHTALYWYRQSLGQGLEFLIYFQGNSAPDKSGLPSDRFSAERTGGSVSTLTIQRTQQEDSAVYLCASSSGAANTEAFFGQGTRLTVV.

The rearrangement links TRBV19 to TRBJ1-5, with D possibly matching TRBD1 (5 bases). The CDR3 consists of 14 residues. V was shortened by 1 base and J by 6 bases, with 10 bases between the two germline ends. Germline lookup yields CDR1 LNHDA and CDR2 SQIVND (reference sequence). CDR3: CASSIAREGQPQHF. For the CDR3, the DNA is TGTGCCAGTAGTATAGCCAGGGAGGGTCAGCCCCAGCATTTT.

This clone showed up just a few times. The CDR3 loop reads CASSQDSASGGSGGQYF. The CDR3 DNA reads as TGCGCCAGCAGCCAAGACTCCGCTAGCGGGGGGTCAGGCGGGCAGTATTTT. The V and J genes are TRBV4-3 and TRBJ2-3, with 11 bases matching TRBD2. The junction had 13 bases not matched to a gene; V was cut back by 0 bases and J by 11 bases. The CDR3 covers 17 residues. Per germline, CDR1 LGHNA and CDR2 YSLEER.

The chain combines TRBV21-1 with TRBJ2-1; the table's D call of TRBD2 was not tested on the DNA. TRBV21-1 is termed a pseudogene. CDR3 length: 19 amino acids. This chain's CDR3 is CASIRGGGPVSPSYNEQFF. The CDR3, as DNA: TGTGCCAGCATCCGCGGGGGAGGGCCGGTGAGCCCCTCCTACAATGAGCAGTTCTTC.